A single TCR beta chain is shown here with its context. Its antigen is not identified. The CDR3 has 14 amino acids. V was shortened by 4 bases and J by 6 bases, with 16 bases between the two germline ends. From germline, CDR1 is SGHDT and CDR2 YYEEEE. This PCR relied on a set of 60 Vbeta primers and 13 Jbeta primers. The assay was immunoSEQ multiplex PCR, and TCRdb's table has in-frame clones only and misses some. The sample lists 130,000 or so clones, around 84% occurring once. These data are taken from a study of cytomegalovirus exposure and HLA in healthy donors. Overall study findings and caveats: CMV serostatus was the sole immune exposure information available. A list of around 150 TCR beta chains associated with cytomegalovirus was given. Analysis was performed later, and it showed HLA-associated TCR beta chains to be more clonally expanded than equally common others.

V usage is TRBV5-6 and J usage is TRBJ1-2; TRBD1 is a possible D gene (5 bases). This TCR came from a woman aged 40 to 55 in good health and CMV-seronegative. What was sequenced was PBMCs. The DNA for the CDR3 is TGTGCCAGCAGCCTCCGGAGGGGCCTCAATGGCTACACCTTC. Protein: CASSLRRGLNGYTF.